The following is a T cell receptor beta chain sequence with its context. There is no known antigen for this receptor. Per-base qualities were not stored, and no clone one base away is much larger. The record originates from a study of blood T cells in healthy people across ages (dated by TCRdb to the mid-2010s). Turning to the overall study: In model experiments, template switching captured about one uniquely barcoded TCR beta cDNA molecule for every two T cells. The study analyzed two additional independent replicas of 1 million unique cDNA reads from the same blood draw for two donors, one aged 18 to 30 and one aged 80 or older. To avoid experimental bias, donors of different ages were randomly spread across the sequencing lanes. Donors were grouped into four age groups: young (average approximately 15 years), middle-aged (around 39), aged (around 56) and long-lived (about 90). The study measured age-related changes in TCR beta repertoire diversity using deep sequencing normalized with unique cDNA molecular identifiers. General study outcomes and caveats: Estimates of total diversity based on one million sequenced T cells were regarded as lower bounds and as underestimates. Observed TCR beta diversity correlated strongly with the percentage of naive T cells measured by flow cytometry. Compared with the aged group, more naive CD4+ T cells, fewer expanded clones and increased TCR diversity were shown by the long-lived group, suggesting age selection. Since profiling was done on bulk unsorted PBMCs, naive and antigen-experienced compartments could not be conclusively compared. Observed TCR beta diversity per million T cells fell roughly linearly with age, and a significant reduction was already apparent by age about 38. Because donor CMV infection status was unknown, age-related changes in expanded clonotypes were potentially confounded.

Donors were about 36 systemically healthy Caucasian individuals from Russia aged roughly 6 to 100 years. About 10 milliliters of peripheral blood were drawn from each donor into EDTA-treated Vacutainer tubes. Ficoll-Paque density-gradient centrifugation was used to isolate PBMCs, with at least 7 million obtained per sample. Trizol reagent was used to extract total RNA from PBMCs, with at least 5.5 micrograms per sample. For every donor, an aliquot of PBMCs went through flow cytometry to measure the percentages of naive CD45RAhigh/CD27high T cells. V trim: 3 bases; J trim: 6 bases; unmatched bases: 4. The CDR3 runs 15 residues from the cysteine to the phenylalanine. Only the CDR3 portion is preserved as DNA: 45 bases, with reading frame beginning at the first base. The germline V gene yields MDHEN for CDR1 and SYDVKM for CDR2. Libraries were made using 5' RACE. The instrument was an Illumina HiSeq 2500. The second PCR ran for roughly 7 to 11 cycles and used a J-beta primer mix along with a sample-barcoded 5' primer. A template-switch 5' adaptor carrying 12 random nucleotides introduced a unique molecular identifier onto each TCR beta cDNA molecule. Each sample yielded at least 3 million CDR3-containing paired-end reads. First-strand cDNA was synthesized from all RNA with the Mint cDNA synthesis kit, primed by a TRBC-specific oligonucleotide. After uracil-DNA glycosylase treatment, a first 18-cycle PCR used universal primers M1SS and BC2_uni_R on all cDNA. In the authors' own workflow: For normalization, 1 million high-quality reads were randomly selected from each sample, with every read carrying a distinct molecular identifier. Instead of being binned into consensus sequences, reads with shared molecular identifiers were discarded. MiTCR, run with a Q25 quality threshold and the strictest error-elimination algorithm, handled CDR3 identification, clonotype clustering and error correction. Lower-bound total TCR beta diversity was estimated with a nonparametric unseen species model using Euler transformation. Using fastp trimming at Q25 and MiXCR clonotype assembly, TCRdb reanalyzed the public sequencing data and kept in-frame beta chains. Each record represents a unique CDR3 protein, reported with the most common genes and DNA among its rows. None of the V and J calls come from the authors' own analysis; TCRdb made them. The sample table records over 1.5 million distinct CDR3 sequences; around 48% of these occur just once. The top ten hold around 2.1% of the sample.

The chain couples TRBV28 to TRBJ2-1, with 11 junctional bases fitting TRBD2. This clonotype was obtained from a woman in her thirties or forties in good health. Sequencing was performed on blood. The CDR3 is CASSLPGLAVNEQFF. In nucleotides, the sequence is TGTGCCAGCAGTTTGCCGGGACTAGCGGTCAATGAGCAGTTCTTC.